Below are 15 T cell receptor beta chains sequenced from a single sample in a study of shared clonotypes between healthy human individuals. The repertoire was sequenced with immunoSEQ multiplex PCR; TCRdb's copy has only in-frame clones and lacks some. Here the sample spans under 150,000 clones, more than 65% being singletons. The specimen sequenced was memory CD8+ T cells sorted from blood. Subset denoted: CD45RO+ cells pooled with CCR7-negative TemRA cells. These receptors were taken from a woman in her 30s in good health.

The chain combines TRBV1 with TRBJ2-1; the table assigns TRBD2, which was not confirmed against the DNA. TRBV1 is marked as a pseudogene. This CDR3 has 17 amino acids. The CDR3 DNA follows: TGCACCAGCAGCCAAGACACGGGAGGGGCTAGGGGCAATGAGCAGTTCTTC. It specifies CTSSQDTGGARGNEQFF.

The genes are TRBV6-5 and TRBJ2-7; 9 bases line up with TRBD2. The V gene end was trimmed by 9 bases and the J gene end by 2 bases; junction bases not matched to a gene: 5. Germline lookup yields CDR1 MNHEY and CDR2 SVGAGI. The CDR3 is 13 residues long. The CDR3 spells CASSLAGTYEQYF. CDR3 in DNA: TGTGCCAGTTCACTAGCGGGTACCTACGAGCAGTACTTC.

This chain links TRBV15 with TRBJ2-1; maybe TRBD2 (6 bases). Germline assignment: CDR1 LNHNV and CDR2 YYDKDF (reference sequence). The CDR3 extends over 14 amino acids. V was cut by 1 base and J by 10 bases, with 14 bases left in between. The CDR3 loop reads CATSRAASVKEQFF. The CDR3 nucleotides are TGTGCCACCAGCAGAGCCGCTAGCGTTAAAGAGCAGTTCTTC.

The V and J genes are TRBV23-1 and TRBJ2-1, with a tentative D call TRBD2 (5 bases). TRBV23-1 is designated an ORF whose function remains uncertain. This CDR3 region has 15 residues. The germline V and J ends were trimmed by 2 bases and 8 bases, with 16 bases remaining between them. The CDR3 reads CASSQVKREGHEQFF. For the CDR3, the DNA is TGCGCCAGCAGTCAAGTAAAGCGAGAGGGCCATGAGCAGTTCTTC.

The chain links TRBV5-4 to TRBJ2-2, with 8 bases fitting TRBD1. The CDR3 runs to 16 residues. Germline assignment: CDR1 SGHNT and CDR2 YYREEE (reference sequence). V lost 4 bases, J lost 1 base, and 6 bases stayed unmatched. CDR3 bases: TGTGCCAGCAGCGCACCCGACAGGGGGAACACCGGGGAGCTGTTTTTT. Protein: CASSAPDRGNTGELFF.

J is TRBJ1-5 and V is TRBV11-3, with D possibly being TRBD1 (6 bases). V was cut by 3 bases and J by 6 bases, with 15 bases left in between. The germline gives CDR1 SGHNT, CDR2 YENEEA. The CDR3 length is 15 residues. The CDR3 reads CASSLYQGPSQPQHF. The CDR3 DNA is TGTGCCAGCAGCTTGTATCAGGGGCCAAGTCAGCCCCAGCATTTT.

The chain uses TRBV6-1 and TRBJ2-5; TRBD2 matches 14 bases. The CDR3 sequence is 16 residues long. The germline V gene has CDR1 MNHNS and CDR2 SASEGT. The junction had 6 bases not matched to a gene; V was cut back by 4 bases and J by 5 bases. The CDR3 protein is CASSARLAGGWETQYF. The DNA for the CDR3 is TGTGCCAGCAGTGCCCGACTAGCGGGAGGGTGGGAGACCCAGTACTTC.

The V gene is TRBV6-6, the J gene TRBJ1-2, with 8 bases that match TRBD1. J lost 4 bases, V lost 5 bases, and 6 bases had no gene match. This CDR3 region has 14 residues. Germline CDR1 MNHNY, CDR2 SVGAGI (reference sequence). The CDR3: CASSQQGGTYGYTF. The CDR3 DNA sequence: TGTGCCAGCAGTCAACAGGGGGGGACCTATGGCTACACCTTC.

The CDR3 reads CASSLIDRGGNTEAFF. CDR3 bases: TGTGCCAGCAGCTTAATCGACAGGGGAGGGAACACTGAAGCTTTCTTT. The V gene is TRBV7-6, the J gene TRBJ1-1; 8 bases line up with TRBD1. Per the germline V gene, CDR1 is SGHVS and CDR2 is FNYEAQ. The CDR3 spans 16 residues. V lost 2 bases and J lost 1; bases outside the gene matches: 6. The full variable domain, completed using reference TRBV7-6 and TRBJ1-1, is GAGVSQSPRYKVTKRGQDVALRCDPISGHVSLYWYRQALGQGPEFLTYFNYEAQQDKSGLPNDRFSAERPEGSISTLTIQRTEQRDSAMYRCASSLIDRGGNTEAFFGQGTRLTVV.

This clone appeared a few times. J is TRBJ2-5 and V is TRBV25-1; a weak D match, TRBD1 (7 bases). The CDR3 is made up of 16 amino acids. Germline V lookup: CDR1 MGHDK, CDR2 SYGVNS. Trimming left V 4 bases short and J 7 bases short, with 22 bases between. CDR3 nucleotides: TGTGCCAGCAGTGCCCGGACAGGCCCGGAGGGGGGGACCCAGTACTTC. Translating gives CASSARTGPEGGTQYF.

The gene calls are TRBV5-1 and TRBJ1-4; TRBD1 is a possible D gene (5 bases). CDR1 and CDR2 from the germline V gene are SGHRS and YFSETQ. V lost 3 bases, J lost 5 bases, and 11 bases lay in between. The CDR3 loop spans 14 amino acids. Written as DNA, the CDR3 is TGCGCCAGCAGCTCAACAGGAGACAATGAAAAACTGTTTTTT. This codes for CASSSTGDNEKLFF.

This clone was counted at least ten times. CDR3 nucleotide sequence: TGTGCCAGCATCGTAGACAGGGGCTACGAGCAGTACTTC. Translation gives CASIVDRGYEQYF. V and J are TRBV6-1 and TRBJ2-7; 8 bases fit TRBD1. The ends lost 7 bases at V and 3 bases at J; junction bases unmatched: 5. CDR3 length: 13 amino acids. CDR1 and CDR2 from the germline V gene are MNHNS and SASEGT.

A single count supports this clone. Here the CDR3 DNA reads TGCAGCGTTGAATTGGTGGCCGGGGAGACCCAGTACTTC. Translation gives CSVELVAGETQYF. The rearrangement uses TRBV29-1 and TRBJ2-5; D not resolved. The CDR3 sequence is 13 residues long. Germline CDR1 is SQVTM and CDR2 is ANQGSEA. With 2 bases removed from V and 5 bases from J, the gap between germline ends came to 12 bases.

This chain connects TRBV19 to TRBJ1-2; D is undetermined. This CDR3 has 12 residues. CDR1 is LNHDA, CDR2 SQIVND, per germline (reference sequence). Trimming cost V 3 bases and J 8 bases, with 10 bases left between them. The CDR3 protein is CASSIPRGGYTF. For the CDR3, the DNA is TGTGCCAGTAGTATCCCTCGCGGGGGCTACACCTTC.

This clone has ten or more counts. The rearrangement joins TRBV5-5 to TRBJ2-5; D might be TRBD2 (5 bases). Germline V gene sequence: CDR1 SGHKS, CDR2 YYEKEE (reference sequence). Trimming left V 1 base short and J 7 bases short, with 14 bases between. This CDR3 is built from 14 residues. The CDR3 here is CASSLPDSPGTQYF. Here the CDR3 DNA reads TGTGCCAGCAGCTTGCCGGACTCTCCAGGGACCCAGTACTTC.